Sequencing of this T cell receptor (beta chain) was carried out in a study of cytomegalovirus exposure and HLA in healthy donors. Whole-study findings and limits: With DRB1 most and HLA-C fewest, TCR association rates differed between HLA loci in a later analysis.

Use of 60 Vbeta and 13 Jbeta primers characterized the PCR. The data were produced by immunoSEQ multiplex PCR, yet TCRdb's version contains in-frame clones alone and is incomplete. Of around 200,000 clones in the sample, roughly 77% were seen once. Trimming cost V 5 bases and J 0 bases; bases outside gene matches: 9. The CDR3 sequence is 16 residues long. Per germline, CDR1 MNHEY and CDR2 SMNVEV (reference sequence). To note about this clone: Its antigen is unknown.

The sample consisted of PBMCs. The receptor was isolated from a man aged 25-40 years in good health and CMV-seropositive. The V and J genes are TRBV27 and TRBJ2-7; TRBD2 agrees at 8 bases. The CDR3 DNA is TGTGCCAGCAGTAAACTAGCGGAGAGGAGCTCCTACGAGCAGTACTTC. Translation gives CASSKLAERSSYEQYF.